Listed below are T cell receptor beta chains from one sample, sequenced in a study of T cell responses to AZD1222 COVID-19 vaccine. The data were produced by immunoSEQ multiplex PCR, yet TCRdb's version contains in-frame clones alone and is incomplete. Here the sample spans more than 150,000 clones, about 89% being singletons. The sample in question was peripheral blood, obtained 28 days after the second AZD1222 dose. Every receptor here comes from an adult who received the AZD1222 COVID-19 vaccine. Both conserved end residues are part of each CDR3. The order of the fields is J gene, clone size, D gene, V gene, CDR3 DNA, CDR3 protein. A D gene is named only where the DNA matches it firmly. Only part of the rows carry a size: once, few, many, or a class if the clone is expanded.

TRBJ2-7 | NA | NA | TRBV3-1/TRBV3-2 | TGTGCCAGCAGCCAAAGAGGACCTTTGAACGAGCAGTACTTC | CASSQRGPLNEQYF
TRBJ2-1 | NA | TRBD2 | TRBV4-3 | TGCGCCAGCAGCCAAGGAAGACTAGCGGGGCGCAATGAGCAGTTCTTC | CASSQGRLAGRNEQFF
TRBJ2-7 | NA | TRBD1 | TRBV5-1 | TGCGCCAGCAGCTTGGCCTTGACAGGGACAGACTACGAGCAGTACTTC | CASSLALTGTDYEQYF
TRBJ1-2 | once | TRBD1 | TRBV10-3 | TGTGCCATCAGTGAGTCGAAGGGGACAGGCTCTCGGGGCTACACCTTC | CAISESKGTGSRGYTF
TRBJ1-2 | NA | TRBD1 | TRBV3-1/TRBV3-2 | TGTGCCAGCAGCCCAACAGGGGTCGGCTACACCTTC | CASSPTGVGYTF
TRBJ2-4 | NA | NA | TRBV28 | TGTGCCAGCAGTCGCACACAGGGTGCCAAAAACATTCAGTACTTC | CASSRTQGAKNIQYF
TRBJ2-1 | NA | TRBD2 | TRBV7-2 | TGTGCCAGCAGCACCGTGGGGACTACTAGTGAGCAGTTCTTC | CASSTVGTTSEQFF
TRBJ2-7 | NA | TRBD1 | TRBV10-3 | TGTGCCATCAGTGAACCGGGACAGGGGGTCGAGCAGTACTTC | CAISEPGQGVEQYF
TRBJ1-5 | NA | TRBD1 | TRBV19 | TGTGCCAGTAGAGACAGGGGGCGAGGGCGCAATCAGCCCCAGCATTTT | CASRDRGRGRNQPQHF
TRBJ2-5 | NA | NA | TRBV5-4 | TGTGCCAGCAGCTGGGGGTCGGGACTCCAAGAGACCCAGTACTTC | CASSWGSGLQETQYF
TRBJ2-7 | NA | NA | TRBV29-1 | TGCAGCGTCGGAGGACGGGGGAGCTACGAGCAGTACTTC | CSVGGRGSYEQYF
TRBJ2-7 | NA | TRBD1 | TRBV29-1 | TGCAGCGTCCTGACCGGGACAGGGGGCTACGAGCAGTACTTC | CSVLTGTGGYEQYF
TRBJ2-1 | NA | NA | TRBV25-1 | TGTGCCAGCAGTGGGTCGAGGGGTAAGGGGCAGTTCTTC | CASSGSRGKGQFF
TRBJ1-6 | NA | TRBD1 | TRBV7-2 | TGTGCCAGCAGCGACCGGGACAGGGGAATTCGGGCCCTCCACTTT | CASSDRDRGIRALHF
TRBJ1-2 | NA | NA | TRBV5-5 | TGTGCCAGCAGCTGGTCCCAGTTGGGTGGCTACACCTTC | CASSWSQLGGYTF
TRBJ1-5 | NA | NA | TRBV24-1 | TGTGCCACCAGTGGGTATAGCAATCAGCCCCAGCATTTT | CATSGYSNQPQHF
TRBJ1-5 | NA | TRBD1 | TRBV14 | TGTGCCAGCAGCAAGGGGGACAGGGAGGGACAGCCCCAGCATTTT | CASSKGDREGQPQHF
TRBJ2-1 | NA | NA | TRBV28 | TGTGCCAGCAGTTTATGGGGGGAGACCAATGAGCAGTTCTTC | CASSLWGETNEQFF
TRBJ2-7 | NA | NA | TRBV7-2 | TGTGCCAGCAGCAGGCGGGGACTGGTTTTTGTGAGAGAGCAGTACTTC | CASSRRGLVFVREQYF
TRBJ2-7 | NA | NA | TRBV6-5 | TGTGCCAGCAGTTATCTAGCGTCCTCCTACGAGCAGTACTTC | CASSYLASSYEQYF
TRBJ2-1 | NA | TRBD2 | TRBV5-1 | TGCGCCAGCAGCTCCGGGACAGAGGGACTAGCGGGGAACTACAATGAGCAGTTCTTC | CASSSGTEGLAGNYNEQFF
TRBJ2-7 | NA | NA | TRBV9 | TGTGCCAGCAGCGTAGCATACGGAGCCTACGAGCAGTACTTC | CASSVAYGAYEQYF
TRBJ1-5 | few | TRBD1 | TRBV28 | TGTGCCAGCAGAGCGACAGGGGCACGCAATCAGCCCCAGCATTTT | CASRATGARNQPQHF
TRBJ2-1 | NA | TRBD1 | TRBV7-9 | TGTGCCAGCAGGCGTCGGGACAGGGCTGGGCATGAGCAGTTCTTC | CASRRRDRAGHEQFF
TRBJ1-3 | NA | NA | TRBV6-5 | TGTGCCAGCAGTTCCGGACAGTCTGGAAACACCATATATTTT | CASSSGQSGNTIYF
TRBJ1-6 | NA | TRBD1 | TRBV2 | TGTGCCAGCAGGGGGGGACAGACCAATTCACCCCTCCACTTT | CASRGGQTNSPLHF
TRBJ2-7 | NA | TRBD2 | TRBV20-1 | TGCAGTGCTAGTAAAGCGGGAGTTTCCTCCTACGAGCAGTACTTC | CSASKAGVSSYEQYF
TRBJ2-2 | NA | TRBD1 | TRBV28 | TGTGCCAGCAGGATACAGGGGGCCGGGGAGCTGTTTTTT | CASRIQGAGELFF
TRBJ1-5 | once | NA | TRBV28 | TGTGCCAGCAGTTGGGGACAGCCCCAGCATTTT | CASSWGQPQHF
TRBJ1-2 | NA | NA | TRBV28 | TGTGCCAGCAGTTCGGGCCTCGATAACTATGGCTACACCTTC | CASSSGLDNYGYTF
TRBJ1-4 | NA | NA | TRBV7-9 | TGTGCCAGCAGCCTCTTATCGGCGGGTTCGGCAAATGAAAAACTGTTTTTT | CASSLLSAGSANEKLFF
TRBJ2-1 | NA | NA | TRBV7-3 | TGTGCCAGCAGCTTACTTTGGGCTAGCAACGGGGGTGAGCAGTTCTTC | CASSLLWASNGGEQFF
TRBJ2-7 | NA | TRBD1 | TRBV3-1/TRBV3-2 | TGTGCCAGCAGCTTCGGGACAGGGGCCACAGAGCAGTACTTC | CASSFGTGATEQYF
TRBJ2-5 | few | NA | TRBV28 | TGTGCCAGCACCCCTGGGGTGGTAGAGACCCAGTACTTC | CASTPGVVETQYF
TRBJ2-1 | NA | NA | TRBV20-1 | TGCAGTGTACATAGTCTGAATGAGCAGTTCTTC | CSVHSLNEQFF
TRBJ1-6 | NA | NA | TRBV19 | TGTGCCACCCGGGACGGTCTCTATAATTCACCCCTCCACTTT | CATRDGLYNSPLHF
TRBJ2-3 | NA | NA | TRBV5-1 | TGCGCCAGCAGCTTGGAGGATTTCCCTCCACATGATACGCAGTATTTT | CASSLEDFPPHDTQYF
TRBJ1-1 | NA | NA | TRBV5-1 | TGCGCCAGCAGCTTGGCCCGGCCCACTGAAGCTTTCTTT | CASSLARPTEAFF
TRBJ2-1 | once | TRBD2 | TRBV24-1 | TGTGCCACCAGTGACCCACAGGGGCTCAGCGGGGGGATCTACAATGAGCAGTTCTTC | CATSDPQGLSGGIYNEQFF
TRBJ2-7 | NA | NA | TRBV7-9 | TGTGCCAGCAGTAGCCGGGCCGCCGGAGTGGAGCAGTACTTC | CASSSRAAGVEQYF
TRBJ2-3 | NA | TRBD1 | TRBV6-6 | TGTGCCAGCAGCCCCCCAGGGGGTGATACGCAGTATTTT | CASSPPGGDTQYF
TRBJ2-7 | NA | NA | TRBV5-1 | TGCGCCAGCAGGGGGGGCCCCGGCGCCTACGAGCAGTACTTC | CASRGGPGAYEQYF
TRBJ2-1 | NA | TRBD1 | TRBV11-3 | TGTGCCAGCAGCCTCCGGGGCAGGGGGCCCTACAATGAGCAGTTCTTC | CASSLRGRGPYNEQFF
TRBJ1-1 | NA | NA | TRBV28 | TGTGCCCACGTTGGGGGAGGGCAAAACACTGAAGCTTTCTTT | CAHVGGGQNTEAFF
TRBJ2-5 | NA | NA | TRBV7-2 | TGTGCCAGCAGCTTAGGGCCGGGGAGTAGGGTAGGGTACCAAGAGACCCAGTACTTC | CASSLGPGSRVGYQETQYF
TRBJ1-5 | NA | TRBD1 | TRBV28 | TGTGCCAGCAACATAGAGGGACAGGGGGCAGGTAATCAGCCCCAGCATTTT | CASNIEGQGAGNQPQHF
TRBJ2-1 | NA | NA | TRBV11-2 | TGTGCCAGCAGCCCCGTAGATGGGGGTGGTGAGCAGTTCTTC | CASSPVDGGGEQFF
TRBJ1-2 | NA | NA | TRBV27 | TGTGCCAGCAGTCCAAAACATCCTCTGGCCTATGGCTACACCTTC | CASSPKHPLAYGYTF
TRBJ2-6 | NA | NA | TRBV9 | TGTGCCAGCAGTGGGGTCGGGTCTGGGGCCAACGTCCTGACTTTC | CASSGVGSGANVLTF
TRBJ1-1 | NA | NA | TRBV6-5 | TGTGCCAGCAGTTTGACAGAAAACACTGAAGCTTTCTTT | CASSLTENTEAFF
TRBJ2-1 | NA | TRBD1 | TRBV19 | TGTGCCAGTAGTTCGGACAGGAGTTACTACAATGAGCAGTTCTTC | CASSSDRSYYNEQFF
TRBJ2-5 | NA | NA | TRBV29-1 | TGCAGCGTTGAAGTGGGGGGGCGAGAGACCCAGTACTTC | CSVEVGGRETQYF
TRBJ2-3 | NA | TRBD2 | TRBV3-1/TRBV3-2 | TGTGCCAGCAGCCAACATAGAGCGGGAGGCGCAGATACGCAGTATTTT | CASSQHRAGGADTQYF
TRBJ1-2 | NA | NA | TRBV6-2/TRBV6-3 | TGTGCCAGCAGTTACTCGGGGGGCTTTGGCTACACCTTC | CASSYSGGFGYTF
TRBJ2-7 | once | TRBD1 | TRBV5-1 | TGCGCCAGCAGCTTCCAATCCGGGACAGGAATCTACGAGCAGTACTTC | CASSFQSGTGIYEQYF
TRBJ2-1 | NA | TRBD1 | TRBV24-1 | TGTGCCACCAGTGATCCGACCCGGGACAGGGTTAGTGAGCAGTTCTTC | CATSDPTRDRVSEQFF
TRBJ2-7 | NA | TRBD1 | TRBV6-2/TRBV6-3 | TGTGCCAGCAGTTACTCGACAGGGGAGTACTACGAGCAGTACTTC | CASSYSTGEYYEQYF
TRBJ2-7 | NA | TRBD2 | TRBV19 | TGTGCCAGTAGAGATACTAGCGGGAGAAGGTACGAGCAGTACTTC | CASRDTSGRRYEQYF
TRBJ1-5 | few | NA | TRBV28 | TGTGCCAGCAGCCCCACCGTTAGCAATCAGCCCCAGCATTTT | CASSPTVSNQPQHF
TRBJ2-6 | NA | NA | TRBV10-3 | TGTGCCATCAGTGAGTCTGGGGCCAACGTCCTGACTTTC | CAISESGANVLTF